The 17 T cell receptor beta chains in this list originate from one sample, sequenced in a study of beta chain features in type 1 diabetes. General study findings and limits: Patients with Type 1 diabetes showed moderately but significantly shorter TCRB CDR3s in all four CD4+ subsets.

Every isolated RNA sample was fully reverse transcribed, so sequencing captured expressed TCRB transcripts. Profiled with immunoSEQ multiplex PCR; TCRdb holds only in-frame clones, not every one. The top ten hold 0.7% of the sample, which has tens of thousands of clones, 45% to 50% seen once. The antigens these receptors bind are not known. The source material was central memory CD4+ T cells from blood. Receptors were obtained from a man aged 25 to 45 with type 1 diabetes.

Only a few counts were recorded for this clone. This chain links TRBV7-6 with TRBJ2-3, with 9 bases lining up with TRBD2. Looked up from germline, CDR1 is SGHVS and CDR2 is FNYEAQ. CDR3 length equals 15 residues. V lost 2 bases, J lost 3 bases, and 3 bases stayed unmatched. CDR3 nucleotides: TGTGCCAGCAGCTTAAATAGCGGGAGAACAGATACGCAGTATTTT. Translating it yields CASSLNSGRTDTQYF.

This clone occurred a few times. J is TRBJ1-1 and V is TRBV19; D is perhaps TRBD1 (6 bases). The CDR3 has 15 residues. V shed 7 bases and J shed 1 base, with 16 bases lying between them. Looked up from germline, CDR1 is LNHDA and CDR2 is SQIVND (reference sequence). DNA for the CDR3: TGTGCCAGTACCACAGGGTCGAAGGCGAACACTGAAGCTTTCTTT. This translates into CASTTGSKANTEAFF. The variable domain in full, completed from reference TRBV19 and TRBJ1-1, reads DGGITQSPKYLFRKEGQNVTLSCEQNLNHDAMYWYRQDPGQGLRLIYYSQIVNDFQKGDIAEGYSVSREKKESFPLTVTSAQKNPTAFYLCASTTGSKANTEAFFGQGTRLTVV.

The chain combines TRBV11-3 with TRBJ2-7; 9 nucleotides align to TRBD1. Trimming took 4 bases from V and 7 from J; bases not matched to a gene: 14. CDR1 is SGHNT, CDR2 YENEEA, per germline. CDR3 length: 16 amino acids. The CDR3 nucleotides are TGTGCCAGCAGCTCAATATGGGACAGGGAAACGAGGGAGCAGTACTTC. Protein sequence: CASSSIWDRETREQYF.

This rearrangement joins TRBV10-2 to TRBJ2-7, with TRBD2 as a possible D gene (7 bases). V lost 5 bases, J lost 4 bases, and 15 bases lay in between. In germline, CDR1 is WSHSY, CDR2 SAAADI. The CDR3 has 14 residues. The CDR3 region has the DNA TGCGCCAGCAGTTCTGGGGGGGGCGTTTACGAGCAGTACTTC. This encodes CASSSGGGVYEQYF.

The V and J genes are TRBV11-2 and TRBJ2-7, with 9 bases aligning to TRBD1. The J call may be faulty, since TRBJ2-1 better matches the DNA end. Germline lookup yields CDR1 SGHAT and CDR2 FQNNGV. This CDR3 region has 15 residues. The CDR3 region is CASSLGQGVYNEQFF. CDR3 DNA sequence: TGTGCCAGCAGCTTAGGACAGGGGGTCTACAATGAGCAGTTCTTC.

This clone was observed a single time. This chain joins TRBV29-1 and TRBJ2-1; possible D gene TRBD1, 6 bases. The CDR3 has 13 amino acids. Per germline, CDR1 SQVTM and CDR2 ANQGSEA. Trimming took off 1 base at V and 6 bases at J, with 10 bases between the two ends. This chain's CDR3 is CSVEGGGRNEQFF. For the CDR3, the DNA is TGCAGCGTTGAAGGAGGGGGTCGCAATGAGCAGTTCTTC.

V gene TRBV5-1 combines with J gene TRBJ2-3; 7 bases map to TRBD2. Trimming at V came to 3 bases and at J to 2 bases, leaving 6 bases not matched to a gene. The CDR3 is 15 amino acids. The germline CDR1 and CDR2 sequences are SGHRS and YFSETQ. In DNA, the CDR3 is TGCGCCAGCAGCTCCCGGGACTACTACACAGATACGCAGTATTTT. Its protein product is CASSSRDYYTDTQYF.

This clone came up a few times. V gene TRBV10-3 combines with J gene TRBJ2-3, with TRBD2 matching 15 bases. This CDR3 contains 16 residues. V was pared by 6 bases and J by 4 bases, with 5 bases of the junction left unmatched. Germline CDR1 reads ENHRY; CDR2 reads SYGVKD. In DNA, the CDR3 is TGTGCCATCAGACCGGGACTAGCGGGAGGCGCAGATACGCAGTATTTT. This sequence encodes CAIRPGLAGGADTQYF.

The chain is built from TRBV15 and TRBJ2-7; TRBD1 matches 8 bases. From germline, CDR1 is LNHNV and CDR2 YYDKDF (reference sequence). This CDR3 contains 15 residues. The V and J ends lost 0 bases and 3 bases, in that order; junction bases with no gene match: 4. The CDR3 bases are TGTGCCACCAGCAGAGAGCCAGGGGGCGGCTACGAGCAGTACTTC. This sequence encodes CATSREPGGGYEQYF.

The chain is built from TRBV4-1 and TRBJ1-1, with D unclear. V was pared by 1 base and J by 4 bases, with 19 bases between. The CDR3 contains 17 residues. CDR1 and CDR2 from the germline V gene are MGHRA and YSYEKL. CDR3 amino acids: CASSQGRLPEASTEAFF. The DNA of the CDR3 is TGCGCCAGCAGCCAAGGAAGACTGCCTGAGGCGAGCACTGAAGCTTTCTTT.

This clone was seen once. The V call is TRBV2, the J call TRBJ2-7, with 7 bases lining up with TRBD2. V lost 6 bases to trimming and J lost 10 bases; unmatched junction nucleotides: 6. CDR3 length: 11 amino acids. Per the germline V gene, CDR1 is SNHLY and CDR2 is FYNNEI. CDR3 protein: CASRQLALQYF. DNA for the CDR3: TGTGCCAGCAGGCAACTAGCGCTTCAGTACTTC.

Of note for this clone: The same CDR3 arises from other DNA sequences in this sample as well. The genes are TRBV4-1 and TRBJ2-3, with D perhaps TRBD2 (5 bases). This CDR3 has 14 residues. The V gene lost 2 bases and the J gene lost 0 bases, with 6 bases spanning the gap. From germline, CDR1 is MGHRA and CDR2 YSYEKL. The CDR3: CASSQRGSTDTQYF. The CDR3 nucleotides are TGCGCCAGCAGCCAACGGGGTAGCACAGATACGCAGTATTTT.

This clone has just a few counts. The chain joins TRBV5-4 to TRBJ2-1; 12 positions agree with TRBD2. Trimming at V came to 6 bases and at J to 1 base, leaving 5 bases not matched to a gene. In germline, CDR1 is SGHNT, CDR2 YYREEE (reference sequence). The CDR3 is made up of 16 amino acids. For the CDR3, the DNA is TGTGCCAGCATCGCAGGGACTAGCGGGTCCTACAATGAGCAGTTCTTC. Protein sequence: CASIAGTSGSYNEQFF.

This clone has just a few counts. The chain's CDR3 is CASSFQGGDQPQHF. As DNA, the CDR3 is TGTGCCAGCAGTTTCCAGGGAGGGGATCAGCCCCAGCATTTT. The rearrangement uses TRBV27 and TRBJ1-5; the D gene is possibly TRBD1 (5 bases). The CDR3 spans 14 residues. Between the trimmed V and J ends, which lost 3 bases and 5 bases, there was a span of 11 bases. Germline V gives CDR1 MNHEY, CDR2 SMNVEV (reference sequence).

The genes are TRBV19 and TRBJ1-5; TRBD1 agrees at 7 bases. Germline V lookup: CDR1 LNHDA, CDR2 SQIVND (reference sequence). Unmatched junction bases numbered 6, after V lost 3 bases and J lost 4 bases. This CDR3 comprises 15 residues. The CDR3 loop is CASSIIGTANQPQHF. The CDR3 DNA sequence: TGTGCCAGTAGTATTATCGGGACAGCGAATCAGCCCCAGCATTTT.

This clone was found a few times. The V and J genes are TRBV30 and TRBJ2-5; 9 nucleotides line up with TRBD1. Trimming cost V 1 base and J 5 bases; bases outside gene matches: 2. CDR3 length equals 13 residues. Germline-derived CDR1 and CDR2 are GTSNPN and SVGIG (reference sequence). CDR3 in amino acids: CAWSGTGDETQYF. In DNA, the CDR3 is TGTGCCTGGAGTGGGACAGGGGATGAGACCCAGTACTTC.

This chain joins TRBV2 and TRBJ2-2; 10 positions agree with TRBD1. The J segment lost 5 bases and the V segment lost 6 bases, leaving 6 bases of the junction unmatched. The CDR3 loop spans 15 amino acids. CDR1 SNHLY and CDR2 FYNNEI come from the germline V gene. The chain's CDR3 is CASRTGGASTGELFF. CDR3 nucleotide sequence: TGTGCCAGCAGGACAGGGGGCGCCTCAACCGGGGAGCTGTTTTTT.